This T cell receptor (beta chain) was obtained from a study of blood T cell repertoires in COVID-19. Assay: immunoSEQ multiplex PCR; the TCRdb copy retains only in-frame clones and omits some. The sample lists approximately 34,000 clones; more than 75% were seen once. The CDR3 is 14 amino acids. V lost 2 bases and J 4 bases, leaving 10 bases between the germline ends. The germline V gene encodes CDR1 SEHNR and CDR2 FQNEAQ (reference sequence). This clonotype was sampled from a man in his sixties with active COVID-19. Sample: peripheral blood. The chain has TRBV7-9 and TRBJ2-3, with a possible D match to TRBD2 (5 bases). The CDR3 region is CASSLRERADTQYF. In DNA form, the CDR3 reads TGTGCCAGCAGCTTAAGGGAGAGGGCAGATACGCAGTATTTT.